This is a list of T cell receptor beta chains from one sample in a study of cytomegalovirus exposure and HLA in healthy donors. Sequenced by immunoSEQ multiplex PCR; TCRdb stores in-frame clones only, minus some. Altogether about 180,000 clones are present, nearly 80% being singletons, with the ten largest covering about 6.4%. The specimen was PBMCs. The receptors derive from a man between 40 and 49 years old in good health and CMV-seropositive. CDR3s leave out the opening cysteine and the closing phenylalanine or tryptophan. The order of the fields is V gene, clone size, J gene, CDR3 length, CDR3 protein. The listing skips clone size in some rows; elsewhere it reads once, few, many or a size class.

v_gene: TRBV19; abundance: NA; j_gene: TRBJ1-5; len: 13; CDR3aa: ASTLQGANNQPQH
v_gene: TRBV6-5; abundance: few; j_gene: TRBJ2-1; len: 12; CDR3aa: ASSYRQGSNEQF
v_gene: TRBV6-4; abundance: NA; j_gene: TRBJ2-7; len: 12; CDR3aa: ASRPTRGNYEQY
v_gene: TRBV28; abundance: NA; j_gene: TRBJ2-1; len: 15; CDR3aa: ASSPRTGGVGYNEQF
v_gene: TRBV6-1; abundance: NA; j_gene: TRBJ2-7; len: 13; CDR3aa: ASREHWDRAYEQY
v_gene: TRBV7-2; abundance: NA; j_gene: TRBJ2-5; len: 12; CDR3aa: ASSLGQVQETQY
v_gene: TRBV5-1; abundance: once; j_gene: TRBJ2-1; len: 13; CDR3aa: ASSLTSGSTNEQF
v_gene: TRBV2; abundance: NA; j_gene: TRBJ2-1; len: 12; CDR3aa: ASSVGLTLHEQF
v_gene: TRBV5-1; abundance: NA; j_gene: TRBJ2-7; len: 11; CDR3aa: ASSWTASYEQY
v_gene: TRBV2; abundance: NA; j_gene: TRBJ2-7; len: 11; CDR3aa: ASSAGTRLEQY